This T cell receptor (beta chain) was captured by sequencing in a study of cytomegalovirus exposure and HLA in healthy donors. Study-wide results and caveats: Presence/absence results assume similar sequencing depth per donor, which may not hold. Reportedly, HLA-A and HLA-B alleles of most subjects were accurately predicted from TCR beta. A later analysis linked some 17,000 TCR beta sequences to HLA alleles at 0.05 false discovery rate. As a later analysis showed, several of the most significant clusters appeared to be linked to common viral pathogens.

The CDR3 has 13 amino acids. The ends lost 4 bases at V and 5 bases at J; junction bases unmatched: 5. CDR1 and CDR2 (germline): LNHDA, SQIVND (reference sequence). Vbeta (60) and Jbeta (13) primers were used in the PCR. Using immunoSEQ multiplex PCR, the repertoire was profiled, and TCRdb retains in-frame clones only, with some absent. Of 100,000 to 150,000 clones in the sample, about two thirds were seen once. Concerning this clone itself: Its matching antigen is unknown.

The chain has TRBV19 and TRBJ2-7; TRBD1 aligns across 7 bases. The sequence was obtained from a young man in good health and CMV-seronegative. Sequenced material: PBMCs. The CDR3, as DNA: TGTGCCAGTAGTACCGTGACAGGGAACGAGCAGTACTTC. Amino acids: CASSTVTGNEQYF.